The present TCR beta chain was sequenced within a study of T cell responses to AZD1222 COVID-19 vaccine. A note on this clone: Its matching antigen is unknown.

Data came from immunoSEQ multiplex PCR; TCRdb stores just in-frame clones and leaves some out. The table includes approximately 150,000 clones, approximately 94% detected once. The germline V and J ends were trimmed by 9 bases and 0 bases, with 6 bases remaining between them. CDR1 and CDR2 (germline): KGHDR, SFDVKD. The CDR3 sequence is 12 residues long. Findings and caveats of the study: Two AZD1222 administrations were followed by greater Spike-specific TCR breadth and depth. Females outnumbered males among donors, who were mostly white British; clonal diversity was possibly underestimated. Reports say nearly half of spike-specific TCRs go after unmutated variant regions.

This chain links TRBV24-1 with TRBJ2-3; D tentatively fits TRBD1 or TRBD2 (5 bases each). This receptor was obtained from an adult in good health. The sequenced sample was peripheral blood, obtained on day 0 of AZD1222 vaccination. Here the CDR3 reads CATGGSTDTQYF. The CDR3 DNA reads TGTGCCACCGGGGGTAGCACAGATACGCAGTATTTT.